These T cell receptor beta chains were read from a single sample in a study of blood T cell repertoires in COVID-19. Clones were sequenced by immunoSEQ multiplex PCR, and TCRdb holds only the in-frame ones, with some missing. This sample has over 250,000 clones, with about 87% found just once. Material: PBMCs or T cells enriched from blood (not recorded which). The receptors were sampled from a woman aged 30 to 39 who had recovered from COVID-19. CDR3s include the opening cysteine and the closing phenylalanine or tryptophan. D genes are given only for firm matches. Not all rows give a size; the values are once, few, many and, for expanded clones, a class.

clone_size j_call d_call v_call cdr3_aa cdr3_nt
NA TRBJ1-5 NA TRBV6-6 CASSYTGRGGQPQHF TGTGCCAGCAGTTACACGGGTCGAGGAGGTCAGCCCCAGCATTTT
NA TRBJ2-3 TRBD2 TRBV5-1 CASSFIRGGDTDTQYF TGCGCCAGCAGCTTCATTCGCGGGGGGGACACAGATACGCAGTATTTT
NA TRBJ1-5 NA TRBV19 CASSTGGHNQPQHF TGTGCCAGTAGTACGGGCGGACACAATCAGCCCCAGCATTTT
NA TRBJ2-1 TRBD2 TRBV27 CASSLFGGGYNEQFF TGTGCCAGCAGTTTATTCGGGGGGGGATACAATGAGCAGTTCTTC
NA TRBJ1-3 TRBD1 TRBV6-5 CASSYGTGGSGNTIYF TGTGCCAGCAGTTACGGGACAGGGGGCTCTGGAAACACCATATATTTT
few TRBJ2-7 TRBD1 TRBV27 CASSWRQGYEQYF TGTGCCAGCAGTTGGAGACAGGGCTACGAGCAGTACTTC
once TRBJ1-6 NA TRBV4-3 CASSQQGFFSSYNSPLHF TGCGCCAGCAGCCAACAGGGCTTTTTCAGCTCCTATAATTCACCCCTCCACTTT
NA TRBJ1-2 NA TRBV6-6 CASRREWSHYTF TGTGCCAGCAGGCGGGAGTGGAGTCACTACACCTTC
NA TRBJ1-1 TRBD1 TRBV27 CASSRDRSSLAFF TGTGCCAGCAGCCGGGACAGGTCTTCCCTAGCTTTCTTT
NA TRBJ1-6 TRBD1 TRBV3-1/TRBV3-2 CASSQGGQWSSYNSPLHF TGTGCCAGCAGCCAAGGGGGACAGTGGAGCTCCTATAATTCACCCCTCCACTTT
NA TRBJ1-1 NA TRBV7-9 CASSLASPDLDTEAFF TGTGCCAGCAGCTTAGCCTCACCCGACTTGGACACTGAAGCTTTCTTT
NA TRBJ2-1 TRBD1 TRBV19 CASSIHRDSYNEQFF TGTGCCAGTAGTATTCACCGGGACAGCTACAATGAGCAGTTCTTC
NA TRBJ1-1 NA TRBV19 CASSSGQDTEAFF TGTGCCAGTAGTAGTGGGCAAGACACTGAAGCTTTCTTT
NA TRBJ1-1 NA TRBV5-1 CASSLFRSHMNTEAFF TGCGCCAGCAGCTTATTCCGGAGCCATATGAACACTGAAGCTTTCTTT
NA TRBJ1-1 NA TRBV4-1 CASSPNFLRRTEAFF TGCGCCAGCAGCCCTAACTTCTTACGCCGCACTGAAGCTTTCTTT
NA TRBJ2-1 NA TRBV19 CASSREAQYNEQFF TGTGCCAGTAGCCGAGAAGCGCAATACAATGAGCAGTTCTTC
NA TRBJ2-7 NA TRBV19 CASSIWCRGPILYEQYF TGTGCCAGTAGTATATGGTGCCGAGGGCCCATACTCTACGAGCAGTACTTC
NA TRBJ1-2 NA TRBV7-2 CASSLGAIDGYGYTF TGTGCCAGCAGCTTAGGAGCGATTGACGGCTATGGCTACACCTTC
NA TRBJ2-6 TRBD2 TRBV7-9 CASSLDRGVAGANVLTF TGTGCCAGCAGCTTAGACCGGGGGGTAGCTGGGGCCAACGTCCTGACTTTC
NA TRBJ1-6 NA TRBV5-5 CASSLVVHNSPLHF TGTGCCAGCAGCTTGGTAGTGCATAATTCACCCCTCCACTTT
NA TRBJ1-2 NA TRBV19 CASISTLIFRDYGYTF TGTGCCAGTATTTCCACCCTCATTTTCCGCGACTATGGCTACACCTTC
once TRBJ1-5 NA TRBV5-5 CASSHGARGNQPQHF TGTGCCAGCAGCCATGGGGCCAGGGGCAATCAGCCCCAGCATTTT
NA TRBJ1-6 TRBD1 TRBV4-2 CASSARTGRLNSPLHF TGTGCCAGCAGCGCCCGGACAGGGCGGCTTAATTCACCCCTCCACTTT
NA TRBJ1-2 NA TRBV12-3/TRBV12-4 CASSLYPGYGYTF TGTGCCAGCAGTTTATACCCCGGGTATGGCTACACCTTC
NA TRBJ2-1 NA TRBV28 CASSLPGQNNEQFF TGTGCCAGCAGTTTACCAGGGCAGAACAATGAGCAGTTCTTC
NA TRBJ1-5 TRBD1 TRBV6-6 CASNNDRGYQPQHF TGTGCCAGCAATAACGACAGGGGCTATCAGCCCCAGCATTTT
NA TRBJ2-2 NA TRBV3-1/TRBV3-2 CASSPPQATNTGELFF TGTGCCAGCAGCCCCCCCCAGGCCACGAACACCGGGGAGCTGTTTTTT
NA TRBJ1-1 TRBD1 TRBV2 CASIGTGGATEAFF TGTGCCAGCATAGGGACAGGGGGCGCGACTGAAGCTTTCTTT
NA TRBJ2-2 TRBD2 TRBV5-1 CASSLQRGGNTGELFF TGCGCCAGCAGCTTGCAGCGGGGGGGTAACACCGGGGAGCTGTTTTTT
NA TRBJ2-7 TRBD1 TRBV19 CASSWTGSSYEQYF TGTGCCAGTAGTTGGACAGGGAGCTCCTACGAGCAGTACTTC
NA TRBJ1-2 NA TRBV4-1 CASSQVGAVAYGYTF TGCGCCAGCAGCCAAGTAGGGGCAGTCGCCTATGGCTACACCTTC
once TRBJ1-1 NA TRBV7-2 CASSLIREDTEAFF TGTGCCAGCAGCTTAATCAGGGAAGATACTGAAGCTTTCTTT
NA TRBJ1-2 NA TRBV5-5 CASIPEGTTGMYYGYTF TGTGCCAGCATCCCCGAAGGGACGACAGGAATGTACTATGGCTACACCTTC
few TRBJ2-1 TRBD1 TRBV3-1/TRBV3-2 CASSQDRGREQFF TGTGCCAGCAGCCAAGATAGGGGGCGGGAGCAGTTCTTC
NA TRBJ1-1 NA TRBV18 CASSPTGTPNTEAFF TGTGCCAGCTCACCAACCGGGACTCCGAACACTGAAGCTTTCTTT
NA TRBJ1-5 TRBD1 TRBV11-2 CASSQGTVSNQPQHF TGTGCCAGCAGCCAAGGGACAGTTAGCAATCAGCCCCAGCATTTT
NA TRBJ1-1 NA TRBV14 CASSQELGAMNTEAFF TGTGCCAGCAGCCAAGAACTGGGGGCGATGAACACTGAAGCTTTCTTT
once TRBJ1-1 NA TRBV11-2 CASSLIGRLEAFF TGTGCCAGCAGCTTAATTGGCAGGTTGGAAGCTTTCTTT
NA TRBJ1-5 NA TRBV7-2 CASSLAPGNSNQPQHF TGTGCCAGCAGCCTGGCGCCGGGTAACTCTAATCAGCCCCAGCATTTT
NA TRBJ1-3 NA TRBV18 CASSPDRGNTIYF TGTGCCAGCTCACCCGACAGGGGAAACACCATATATTTT
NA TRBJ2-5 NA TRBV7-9 CASSLSAYEETQYF TGTGCCAGCAGCTTGAGCGCCTACGAAGAGACCCAGTACTTC
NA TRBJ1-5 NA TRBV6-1 CASSEGVGGNQPQHF TGTGCCAGCAGTGAAGGGGTAGGGGGCAATCAGCCCCAGCATTTT
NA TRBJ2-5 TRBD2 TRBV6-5 CASSWDYPAETQYF TGTGCCAGCAGTTGGGACTACCCAGCAGAGACCCAGTACTTC
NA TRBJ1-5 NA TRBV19 CASSGGAYSNQPQHF TGTGCCAGTAGCGGCGGGGCTTATAGCAATCAGCCCCAGCATTTT
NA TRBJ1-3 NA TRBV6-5 CATKRDHTIYF TGTGCCACCAAGAGGGATCACACCATATATTTT
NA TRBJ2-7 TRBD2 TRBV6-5 CASRLLAGTGTEQYF TGTGCCAGCAGACTACTAGCGGGGACCGGGACGGAGCAGTACTTC
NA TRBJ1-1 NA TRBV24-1 CATSEAGEEATEAFF TGTGCCACCAGTGAGGCGGGGGAGGAGGCCACTGAAGCTTTCTTT
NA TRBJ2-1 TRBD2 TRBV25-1 CASSEGSGGYNEQFF TGTGCCAGCAGTGAAGGGAGCGGGGGCTACAATGAGCAGTTCTTC
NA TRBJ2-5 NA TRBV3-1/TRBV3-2 CASSQDGGASPQETQYF TGTGCCAGCAGCCAAGATGGAGGAGCGAGCCCACAAGAGACCCAGTACTTC
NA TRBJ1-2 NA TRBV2 CASSATQVRRNGYTF TGTGCCAGCAGTGCTACACAGGTCAGACGTAATGGCTACACCTTC
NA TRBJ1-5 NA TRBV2 CASSVTVFNQPQHF TGTGCCAGCAGTGTTACGGTTTTTAATCAGCCCCAGCATTTT